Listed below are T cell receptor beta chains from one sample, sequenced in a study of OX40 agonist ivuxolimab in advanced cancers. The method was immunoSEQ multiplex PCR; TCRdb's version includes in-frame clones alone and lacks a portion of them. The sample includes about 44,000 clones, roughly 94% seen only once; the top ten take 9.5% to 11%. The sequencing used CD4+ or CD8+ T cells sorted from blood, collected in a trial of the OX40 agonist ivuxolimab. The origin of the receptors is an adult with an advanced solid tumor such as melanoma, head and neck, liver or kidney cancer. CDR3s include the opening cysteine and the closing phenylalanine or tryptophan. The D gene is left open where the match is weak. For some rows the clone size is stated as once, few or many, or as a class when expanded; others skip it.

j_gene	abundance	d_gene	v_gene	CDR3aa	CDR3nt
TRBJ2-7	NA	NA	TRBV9	CASSLGGGTYEQYF	TGTGCCAGCAGCCTGGGTGGTGGTACCTACGAGCAGTACTTC
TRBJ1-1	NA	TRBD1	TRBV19	CASSTTRQGMNTEAFF	TGTGCCAGTAGTACCACTAGACAGGGGATGAACACTGAAGCTTTCTTT
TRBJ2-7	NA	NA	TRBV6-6	CASSPEGLLLEQYF	TGTGCCAGCAGCCCGGAGGGGCTTCTTTTGGAGCAGTACTTC
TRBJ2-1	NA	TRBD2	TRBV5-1	CATSVGLAGSEEQFF	TGCGCCACCTCAGTTGGACTAGCGGGATCGGAAGAGCAGTTCTTC
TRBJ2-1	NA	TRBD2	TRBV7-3	CASSLSAGGLNEQFF	TGTGCCAGCAGCTTATCAGCGGGAGGGCTCAATGAGCAGTTCTTC
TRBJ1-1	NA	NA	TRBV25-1	CASSEFTGTNTEAFF	TGTGCCAGCAGTGAATTTACGGGGACGAACACTGAAGCTTTCTTT
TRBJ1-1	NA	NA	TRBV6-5	CASSPGGNTEAFF	TGTGCCAGCAGCCCCGGCGGTAACACTGAAGCTTTCTTT
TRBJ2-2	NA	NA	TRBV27	CASSLRGAGELFF	TGTGCCAGCAGTTTAAGGGGGGCCGGGGAGCTGTTTTTT
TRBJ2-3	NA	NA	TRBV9	CASSPAGTGTDTQYF	TGTGCCAGCAGCCCCGCCGGGACTGGCACAGATACGCAGTATTTT
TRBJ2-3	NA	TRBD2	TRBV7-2	CASSLAPRGLGGQTSTDTQYF	TGTGCCAGCAGCTTAGCGCCGAGGGGACTAGGAGGTCAGACTAGCACAGATACGCAGTATTTT
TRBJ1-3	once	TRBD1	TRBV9	CASQGGGGNTIYF	TGTGCCTCCCAGGGGGGTGGTGGAAACACCATATATTTT
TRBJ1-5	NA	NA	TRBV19	CASSERGSNQPQHF	TGTGCCAGTAGTGAAAGGGGGAGCAATCAGCCCCAGCATTTT
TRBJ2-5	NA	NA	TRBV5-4	CASSLVAEETQYF	TGTGCCAGCAGCTTGGTTGCGGAAGAGACCCAGTACTTC
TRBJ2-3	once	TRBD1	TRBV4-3	CASSQGDSGPDTQYF	TGCGCCAGCAGCCAAGGGGACAGTGGTCCGGATACGCAGTATTTT
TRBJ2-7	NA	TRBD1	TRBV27	CASSTIQGTSSYEQYF	TGTGCCAGCAGTACCATACAGGGGACGAGCTCCTACGAGCAGTACTTC